This T cell receptor beta chain emerged from a study of identical twins. General observations from the study: Sharing of beta out-of-frame sequences by twins showed a weaker excess. There were fewer insertions in abundant cord blood beta clonotypes, but memory repertoires showed no such pattern. The authors drew conclusions from cross-sectional statistical analysis rather than following the same donors.

A single record per CDR3 protein comes from TCRdb applying MiXCR to the 5' RACE reads. Here the sample spans roughly 230,000 distinct CDR3 sequences, around 8.3% being singletons. This clonotype turned up a few times. Its antigen remains unknown. The ends lost 3 bases at V and 5 bases at J; junction bases unmatched: 8. Germline CDR1 is KGHDR and CDR2 is SFDVKD. The CDR3 has 17 amino acids. These data were likewise used in another study, on yellow fever vaccine responses in identical twins.

The receptor was isolated from a young woman in good health. The source material was CD8+ T cells sorted from blood. The chain employs TRBV24-1 and TRBJ1-5, with 11 bases that match TRBD1. The CDR3 is CATSDTGTGGFHQPQHF. In nucleotides, the CDR3 is TGTGCCACCAGTGATACCGGGACAGGGGGTTTTCATCAGCCCCAGCATTTT.